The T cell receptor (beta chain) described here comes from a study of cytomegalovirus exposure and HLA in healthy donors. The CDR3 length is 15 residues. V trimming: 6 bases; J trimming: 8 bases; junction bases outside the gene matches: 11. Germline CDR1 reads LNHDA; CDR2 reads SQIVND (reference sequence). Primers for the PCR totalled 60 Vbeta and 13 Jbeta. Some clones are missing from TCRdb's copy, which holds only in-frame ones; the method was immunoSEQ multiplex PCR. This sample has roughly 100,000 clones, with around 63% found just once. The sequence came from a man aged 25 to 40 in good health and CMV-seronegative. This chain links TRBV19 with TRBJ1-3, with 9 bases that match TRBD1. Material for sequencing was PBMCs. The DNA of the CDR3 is TGTGCCAGTAGCACCGGGACAGGGCGTTCGGACACCATATATTTT. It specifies CASSTGTGRSDTIYF.